This entry describes one T cell receptor (beta chain). Using immunoSEQ multiplex PCR, the repertoire was profiled, and TCRdb retains in-frame clones only, with some absent. Found here are over 80,000 clones, over 90% of them singletons; the top ten hold over 1.5%. The data were taken from a study of blood T cell repertoires in COVID-19. In the study overall: PBMCs, B-cell-depleted T cells, or T cells provided the cDNA or gDNA that made up the material.

Specimen: peripheral blood. The receptor was derived from a man aged 60-69 years with acute or convalescent COVID-19.

The CDR3 spells CASSPTSGTEQYF. CDR3 sequence (DNA): TGTGCCAGCTCACCGACTAGCGGGACCGAGCAGTACTTC. This chain connects TRBV18 to TRBJ2-7; TRBD2 matches at 11 bases. The J segment lost 6 bases and the V segment lost 3 bases, leaving 1 base of the junction unmatched. The CDR3 is made up of 13 amino acids. Germline V CDR1 and CDR2: KGHSH, LQKENI.